These T cell receptor beta chains were read from a single sample in a study of T cell responses to AZD1222 COVID-19 vaccine. Profiled with immunoSEQ multiplex PCR; TCRdb holds only in-frame clones, not every one. The sample comprises approximately 120,000 clones, around 90% of which are singletons, and 4% to 5% rests with the top ten. This material consisted of peripheral blood, taken on day 0 of AZD1222 vaccination. These receptors were obtained from an adult in good health. Both conserved end residues are part of each CDR3. Each record gives: J gene, V gene, D gene, clone size, CDR3 DNA, CDR3 protein. The D gene is left open where the match is weak. Rows may omit the clone size; those that give it use once, few, many or a size class.

J: TRBJ1-2; V: TRBV12-3/TRBV12-4; D: -; size: once; DNA: TGTGCCAGCAGTTTAGGGGGTTCCTATGGCTACACCTTC; CDR3: CASSLGGSYGYTF
J: TRBJ1-5; V: TRBV10-3; D: -; size: -; DNA: TGTGCCATCAGTGCAAGCGATCAGCCCCAGCATTTT; CDR3: CAISASDQPQHF
J: TRBJ2-1; V: TRBV10-3; D: TRBD1; size: -; DNA: TGTGCCACCAGGACAGGGACAGGTTTGGAATACTCCTACAATGAGCAGTTCTTC; CDR3: CATRTGTGLEYSYNEQFF
J: TRBJ1-2; V: TRBV6-5; D: -; size: -; DNA: TGTGCCAGCAGGCCGGGCAGCAACTATGGCTACACCTTC; CDR3: CASRPGSNYGYTF
J: TRBJ2-7; V: TRBV4-1; D: -; size: -; DNA: TGCGCCAGCAGCCGGTTACAGGAGGGGAAGGGCCACGAGCAGTACTTC; CDR3: CASSRLQEGKGHEQYF
J: TRBJ2-7; V: TRBV18; D: -; size: -; DNA: TGTGCCAGCTCACCACAGGGAAACTACGAGCAGTACTTC; CDR3: CASSPQGNYEQYF
J: TRBJ2-1; V: TRBV7-8; D: -; size: once; DNA: TGTGCCAGCCGCCCTAGCGGGACAGGCAATGAGCAGTTCTTC; CDR3: CASRPSGTGNEQFF
J: TRBJ1-1; V: TRBV5-1; D: -; size: -; DNA: TGCGCCAGCAGCTCCCAGAGCCCCGGTAACACTGAAGCTTTCTTT; CDR3: CASSSQSPGNTEAFF
J: TRBJ1-5; V: TRBV6-5; D: -; size: -; DNA: TGTGCCAGCAGTTCCTACGGGAATCAGCCCCAGCATTTT; CDR3: CASSSYGNQPQHF
J: TRBJ2-5; V: TRBV28; D: -; size: -; DNA: TGTGCCAGCAGTCCTCTTGGGGACACCCAAGAGACCCAGTACTTC; CDR3: CASSPLGDTQETQYF
J: TRBJ2-7; V: TRBV10-3; D: -; size: -; DNA: TGTGCCATCAGTGAGTCAAGGGGTGCCGGGGACGAGCAGTACTTC; CDR3: CAISESRGAGDEQYF
J: TRBJ1-1; V: TRBV28; D: -; size: -; DNA: TGTGCCAGCAGTTATTCCCGGGGGCAGGGCACTGAAGCTTTCTTT; CDR3: CASSYSRGQGTEAFF
J: TRBJ2-7; V: TRBV6-1; D: -; size: -; DNA: TGTGCCAGCAGTGAAGATGGGACGGCATACGAGCAGTACTTC; CDR3: CASSEDGTAYEQYF
J: TRBJ1-5; V: TRBV30; D: -; size: -; DNA: TGTGCCTGGAGTAGGACCAATAGCAATCAGCCCCAGCATTTT; CDR3: CAWSRTNSNQPQHF
J: TRBJ1-2; V: TRBV29-1; D: -; size: medium-sized; DNA: TGCAGCGTTGTTGAAGGGAATGGCTACACCTTC; CDR3: CSVVEGNGYTF
J: TRBJ2-1; V: TRBV7-7; D: -; size: -; DNA: TGTGCTAGCACCCACTTTGAGGTGAATGAGCAGTTCTTC; CDR3: CASTHFEVNEQFF
J: TRBJ1-1; V: TRBV5-4; D: TRBD1; size: -; DNA: TGTGCCAGCAGCTTGAAAGCAGGGGGCTGCACTGAAGCTTTCTTT; CDR3: CASSLKAGGCTEAFF
J: TRBJ1-2; V: TRBV3-1/TRBV3-2; D: -; size: -; DNA: TGTGCCAGCAGCCCCATCCTGGGGCGATTCATCTATGGCTACACCTTC; CDR3: CASSPILGRFIYGYTF
J: TRBJ1-6; V: TRBV7-9; D: -; size: once; DNA: TGTGCCAGCAGCCCCGAGGATTCACCCCTCCACTTT; CDR3: CASSPEDSPLHF
J: TRBJ2-7; V: TRBV28; D: TRBD2; size: -; DNA: TGTGCCAGCAGTTTTTCGTGGGAGGGGCGGGCCTACGAGCAGTACTTC; CDR3: CASSFSWEGRAYEQYF
J: TRBJ2-2; V: TRBV20-1; D: -; size: -; DNA: TGCAGTGCTAGTCGGGGTGGGAACACCGGGGAGCTGTTTTTT; CDR3: CSASRGGNTGELFF
J: TRBJ2-3; V: TRBV10-3; D: -; size: -; DNA: TGTGCCATCAGTGACAGTATGACAACAGATACGCAGTATTTT; CDR3: CAISDSMTTDTQYF
J: TRBJ2-5; V: TRBV6-5; D: TRBD2; size: -; DNA: TGTGCCAGCAGTTCACGGGGGGGGTTCCAAGAGACCCAGTACTTC; CDR3: CASSSRGGFQETQYF
J: TRBJ1-1; V: TRBV9; D: -; size: -; DNA: TGTGCCAGCAGCGTAGCAGGGTGGGGAGACACTGAAGCTTTCTTT; CDR3: CASSVAGWGDTEAFF
J: TRBJ2-5; V: TRBV30; D: TRBD2; size: few; DNA: TGTGCCTGGAGTGTGGGGAGCGGGAACCAAGAGACCCAGTACTTC; CDR3: CAWSVGSGNQETQYF
J: TRBJ2-3; V: TRBV29-1; D: TRBD2; size: -; DNA: TGCAGCGCCGCTTGGGGGGGTAGGACAGATACGCAGTATTTT; CDR3: CSAAWGGRTDTQYF
J: TRBJ2-3; V: TRBV5-1; D: -; size: -; DNA: TGCGCCAGCAGCTCAACGCTACCATCCACAAATACGCAGTATTTT; CDR3: CASSSTLPSTNTQYF
J: TRBJ1-6; V: TRBV25-1; D: -; size: -; DNA: TGTGCCAGCAGTGAATTTGGCATTGCACCCCTCCACTTT; CDR3: CASSEFGIAPLHF
J: TRBJ1-5; V: TRBV7-9; D: -; size: once; DNA: TGTGCCAGCAGCTTTTTGGGAGAGAATCAGCCCCAGCATTTT; CDR3: CASSFLGENQPQHF
J: TRBJ1-1; V: TRBV6-2/TRBV6-3; D: -; size: -; DNA: TGTGCCAGCAGTTGGGCCGGCCGGGACACTGAAGCTTTCTTT; CDR3: CASSWAGRDTEAFF
J: TRBJ1-4; V: TRBV7-3; D: TRBD1; size: -; DNA: TGTGCCAGCAGCGTCGACAGGGGGAGTGAAAAACTGTTTTTT; CDR3: CASSVDRGSEKLFF
J: TRBJ1-3; V: TRBV15; D: -; size: -; DNA: TGTGCCACCAGCAGAGAGGCAGACTCTGGAAACACCATATATTTT; CDR3: CATSREADSGNTIYF
J: TRBJ1-1; V: TRBV6-2/TRBV6-3; D: -; size: -; DNA: TGTGCCAGCAGTTATCAGTGGACTGAAGCTTTCTTT; CDR3: CASSYQWTEAFF
J: TRBJ1-2; V: TRBV30; D: -; size: once; DNA: TGTGCCTGGAGTGCCTCCTCGACACGCTACACCTTC; CDR3: CAWSASSTRYTF
J: TRBJ1-1; V: TRBV2; D: -; size: -; DNA: TGTGCCAGCAGTGTGCGAATCGAAGCTTTCTTT; CDR3: CASSVRIEAFF
J: TRBJ1-3; V: TRBV11-2; D: -; size: -; DNA: TGTGCCAGCAGCTTAGCTGCAGGGGTTGGAAACACCATATATTTT; CDR3: CASSLAAGVGNTIYF
J: TRBJ2-7; V: TRBV5-6; D: TRBD1; size: -; DNA: TGTGCCAGCAGCTCCTACCGGGACAGAAGAAATTACGAGCAGTACTTC; CDR3: CASSSYRDRRNYEQYF
J: TRBJ1-6; V: TRBV10-1; D: -; size: -; DNA: TGCGCCAGCACCGACAGGAGGAATTCACCCCTCCACTTT; CDR3: CASTDRRNSPLHF
J: TRBJ1-2; V: TRBV28; D: TRBD1; size: once; DNA: TGTGCCAGCAGTCTCATCTCGACGGGACAGCCCTACACCTTC; CDR3: CASSLISTGQPYTF
J: TRBJ2-1; V: TRBV5-8; D: -; size: -; DNA: TGTGCCAGCAGCTTGGTAGGGAGCTCCTACAATGAGCAGTTCTTC; CDR3: CASSLVGSSYNEQFF
J: TRBJ1-4; V: TRBV2; D: -; size: -; DNA: TGTGCCAGCAGTGAAAGACTAAGGGGGGAAAAACTGTTTTTT; CDR3: CASSERLRGEKLFF
J: TRBJ1-2; V: TRBV6-5; D: -; size: once; DNA: TGTGCCAGCAGTTCCCCTCGGGACGGCTACTCCTATGGCTACACCTTC; CDR3: CASSSPRDGYSYGYTF
J: TRBJ1-6; V: TRBV5-3; D: -; size: -; DNA: TGTGCCAGAAGCTTGGATAAGCGTGGCAGGGAGAATTCACCCCTCCACTTT; CDR3: CARSLDKRGRENSPLHF
J: TRBJ1-2; V: TRBV6-6; D: -; size: -; DNA: TGTGCCAGCAGACTTTCGACTAACTATGGCTACACCTTC; CDR3: CASRLSTNYGYTF